The rows below give T cell receptor beta chains drawn from one sample of a study of blood T cell repertoires in COVID-19. Only in-frame clones appear in the TCRdb table, and some are missing; sequencing was by immunoSEQ multiplex PCR. This sample carries some 330,000 clones, approximately 92% of them seen once, and the ten largest clones take approximately 17%. Source material: PBMCs or T cells enriched from blood (not recorded which). All receptors derive from a woman in her twenties or thirties who had recovered from COVID-19. CDR3s include the opening cysteine and the closing phenylalanine or tryptophan. The D gene is left open where the match is weak. Rows may omit the clone size; those that give it use once, few, many or a size class.

clone_size	v_call	d_call	j_call	cdr3_nt	cdr3_aa
-	TRBV18	TRBD1	TRBJ1-2	TGTGCCAGCTCACCTTTATCGACAGGGGTCAACTATGGCTACACCTTC	CASSPLSTGVNYGYTF
-	TRBV19	TRBD1	TRBJ2-3	TGTGCCAGCAGGGACAGGGCGGTAGATACGCAGTATTTT	CASRDRAVDTQYF
few	TRBV28	-	TRBJ1-1	TGTGCCAGCAGTTTATATATAGGGGGCACTGAAGCTTTCTTT	CASSLYIGGTEAFF
-	TRBV14	-	TRBJ2-7	TGTGCCAGCAGCCAAGTGCAAACTCAGCAGTACTTC	CASSQVQTQQYF
-	TRBV28	TRBD2	TRBJ2-7	TGTGCCAGCAGTTTTGGGAGTGGACTAGCGGGAGGGCCCCCCTACGAGCAGTACTTC	CASSFGSGLAGGPPYEQYF
-	TRBV15	-	TRBJ2-1	TGTGCCACCAGCAGCCTGATAGCGCGCTACAATGAGCAGTTCTTC	CATSSLIARYNEQFF
-	TRBV28	-	TRBJ1-2	TGTGCCAGCAACGGGGCGGGAGGCTACACCTTC	CASNGAGGYTF
-	TRBV6-5	TRBD1	TRBJ1-5	TGTGCCAGCAGATCTGACAGGGGCCCATTTCAGCCCCAGCATTTT	CASRSDRGPFQPQHF
-	TRBV19	TRBD1	TRBJ1-1	TGTGCCAGTAGTATAGGGGCAAACAGGGGGCGGAACACTGAAGCTTTCTTT	CASSIGANRGRNTEAFF
-	TRBV28	-	TRBJ1-6	TGTGCCAGCACCCCGGTGGGTGGCCTTCGGCCTTTCGGGAATTCACCCCTCCACTTT	CASTPVGGLRPFGNSPLHF
-	TRBV6-5	TRBD1	TRBJ1-2	TGTGCCAGCAGTTCCAGGGGGCGGGACACACCTTATGGCTACACCTTC	CASSSRGRDTPYGYTF
-	TRBV6-2/TRBV6-3	-	TRBJ2-7	TGTGCCAGCAGTTACTCCCAGGGGAGGGATGTATCCTACGAGCAGTACTTC	CASSYSQGRDVSYEQYF
-	TRBV24-1	-	TRBJ2-1	TGTGCCACCAGTGACTCCAAGTCAACAGGTAACTACAATGAGCAGTTCTTC	CATSDSKSTGNYNEQFF
once	TRBV5-1	TRBD1	TRBJ2-1	TGCGCCAGCAGCCCTGAAGGGGGCGCCTACAATGAGCAGTTCTTC	CASSPEGGAYNEQFF
-	TRBV29-1	TRBD1	TRBJ1-1	TGCAGCGTTGAATTCCAGAGGGGGCGCACTGAAGCTTTCTTT	CSVEFQRGRTEAFF